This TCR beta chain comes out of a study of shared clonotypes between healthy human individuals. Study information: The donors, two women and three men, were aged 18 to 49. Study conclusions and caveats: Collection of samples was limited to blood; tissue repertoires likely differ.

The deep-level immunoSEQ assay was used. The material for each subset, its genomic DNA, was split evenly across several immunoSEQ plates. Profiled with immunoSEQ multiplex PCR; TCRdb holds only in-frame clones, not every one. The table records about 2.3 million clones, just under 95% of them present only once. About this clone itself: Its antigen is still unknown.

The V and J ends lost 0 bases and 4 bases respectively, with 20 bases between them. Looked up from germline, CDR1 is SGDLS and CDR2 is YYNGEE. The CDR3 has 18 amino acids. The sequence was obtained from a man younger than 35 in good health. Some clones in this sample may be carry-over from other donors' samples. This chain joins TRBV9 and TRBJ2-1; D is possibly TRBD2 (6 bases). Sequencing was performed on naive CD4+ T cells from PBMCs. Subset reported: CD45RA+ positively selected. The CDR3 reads CASSVGPPGAAGYNEQFF. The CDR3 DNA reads TGTGCCAGCAGCGTAGGGCCCCCAGGAGCGGCGGGATACAATGAGCAGTTCTTC.